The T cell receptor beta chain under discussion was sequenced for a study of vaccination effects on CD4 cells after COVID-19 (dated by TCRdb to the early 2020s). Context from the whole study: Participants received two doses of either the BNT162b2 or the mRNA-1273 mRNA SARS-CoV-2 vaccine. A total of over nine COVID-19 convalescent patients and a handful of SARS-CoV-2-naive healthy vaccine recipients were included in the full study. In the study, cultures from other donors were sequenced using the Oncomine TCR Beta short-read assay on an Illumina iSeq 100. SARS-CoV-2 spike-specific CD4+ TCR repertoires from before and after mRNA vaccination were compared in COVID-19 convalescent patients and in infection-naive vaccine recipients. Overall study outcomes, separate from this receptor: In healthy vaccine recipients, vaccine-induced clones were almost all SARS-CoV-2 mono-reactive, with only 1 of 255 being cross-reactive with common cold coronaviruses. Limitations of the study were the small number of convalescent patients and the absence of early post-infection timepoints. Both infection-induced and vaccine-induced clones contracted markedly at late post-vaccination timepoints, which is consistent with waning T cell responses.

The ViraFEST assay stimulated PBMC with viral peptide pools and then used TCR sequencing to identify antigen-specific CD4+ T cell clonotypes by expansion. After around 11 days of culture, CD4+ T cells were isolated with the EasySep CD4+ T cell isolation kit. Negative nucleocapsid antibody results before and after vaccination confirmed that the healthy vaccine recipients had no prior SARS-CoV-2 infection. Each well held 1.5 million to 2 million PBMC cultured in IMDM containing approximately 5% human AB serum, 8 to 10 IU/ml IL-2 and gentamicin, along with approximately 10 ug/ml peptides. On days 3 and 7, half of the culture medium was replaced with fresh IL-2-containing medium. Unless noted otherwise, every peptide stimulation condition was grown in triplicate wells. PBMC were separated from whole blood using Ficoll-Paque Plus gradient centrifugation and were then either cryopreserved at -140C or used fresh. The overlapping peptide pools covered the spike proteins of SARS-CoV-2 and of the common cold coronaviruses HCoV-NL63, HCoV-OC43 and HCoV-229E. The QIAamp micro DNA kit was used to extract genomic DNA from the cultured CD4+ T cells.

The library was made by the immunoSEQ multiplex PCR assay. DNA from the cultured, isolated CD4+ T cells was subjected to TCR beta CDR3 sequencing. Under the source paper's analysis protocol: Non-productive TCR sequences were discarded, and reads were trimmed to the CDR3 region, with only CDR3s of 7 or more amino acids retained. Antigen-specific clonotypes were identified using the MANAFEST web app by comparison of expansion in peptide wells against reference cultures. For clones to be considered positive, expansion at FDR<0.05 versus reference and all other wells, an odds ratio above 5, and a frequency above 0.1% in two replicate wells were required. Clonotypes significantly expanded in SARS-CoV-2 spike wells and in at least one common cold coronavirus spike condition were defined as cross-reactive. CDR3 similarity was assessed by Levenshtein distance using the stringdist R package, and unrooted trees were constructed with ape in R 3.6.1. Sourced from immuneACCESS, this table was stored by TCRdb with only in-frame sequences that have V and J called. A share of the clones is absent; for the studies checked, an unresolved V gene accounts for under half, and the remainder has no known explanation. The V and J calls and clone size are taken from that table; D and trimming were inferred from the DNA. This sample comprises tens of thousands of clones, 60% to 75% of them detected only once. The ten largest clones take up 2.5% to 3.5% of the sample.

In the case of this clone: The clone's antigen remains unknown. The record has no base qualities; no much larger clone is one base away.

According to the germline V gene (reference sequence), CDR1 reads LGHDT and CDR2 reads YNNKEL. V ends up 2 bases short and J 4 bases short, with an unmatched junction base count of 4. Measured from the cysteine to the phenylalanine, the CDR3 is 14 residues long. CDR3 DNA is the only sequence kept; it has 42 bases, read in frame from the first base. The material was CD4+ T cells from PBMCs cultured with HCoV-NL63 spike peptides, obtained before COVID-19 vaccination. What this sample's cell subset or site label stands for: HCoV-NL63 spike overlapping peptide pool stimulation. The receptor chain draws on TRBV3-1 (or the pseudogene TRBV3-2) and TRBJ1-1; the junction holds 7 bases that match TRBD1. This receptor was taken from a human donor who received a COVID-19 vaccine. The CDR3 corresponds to CASSQPGGSTEAFF. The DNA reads TGTGCCAGCAGCCAACCAGGGGGGTCCACTGAAGCTTTCTTT.